The 28 T cell receptor beta chains reported below all come from one sample, sequenced in a study of T cell repertoires in cytomegalovirus infection. TCRdb reanalysed the reads using MiXCR and keeps one entry per CDR3 protein. The table includes roughly 150,000 distinct CDR3 sequences, more than 30% detected once. What these receptors recognize is not known. The input for sequencing was CD8+ T cells from cultured PBMCs, taken from culture after CMV antigen stimulation. The receptors stem from a human donor in good health (CMV status not recorded). Some clones in this sample may be carry-over from other donors' samples.

The chain employs TRBV27 and TRBJ2-5; D not resolved. The V gene lost 0 bases and the J gene lost 3 bases, with 8 bases spanning the gap. This CDR3 is 14 amino acids long. The germline CDR1 and CDR2 sequences are MNHEY and SMNVEV (reference sequence). CDR3 DNA: TGTGCCAGCAGTTTATCTATGGGAAAAGAGACCCAGTACTTC. This encodes CASSLSMGKETQYF.

The chain employs TRBV11-2 and TRBJ2-1, with unresolved D. CDR1 is SGHAT and CDR2 is FQNNGV in the germline V gene. V was pared by 1 base and J by 7 bases, with 8 bases between. The CDR3 consists of 13 residues. The CDR3: CASSLGWLNEQFF. CDR3 nucleotide sequence: TGTGCCAGCAGCTTAGGTTGGCTAAATGAGCAGTTCTTC.

This clonotype occurred many times. The V gene is TRBV7-8, the J gene TRBJ2-1, with D unclear. Trimming took 5 bases from V and 0 from J, leaving 11 bases between them. This CDR3 region has 15 residues. Per the germline V gene, CDR1 is SGHVS and CDR2 is FQNEAQ. CDR3 region: CASSKQSNSYNEQFF. The CDR3 DNA is TGTGCCAGCAGCAAGCAGAGTAACTCCTACAATGAGCAGTTCTTC.

This clonotype was seen only a few times. V gene TRBV7-9 combines with J gene TRBJ2-1; the D gene is possibly TRBD2 (6 bases). Trimming left V 2 bases short and J 8 bases short, with 13 bases between. The germline V gene has CDR1 SEHNR and CDR2 FQNEAQ (reference sequence). The CDR3 loop spans 14 amino acids. CDR3 protein: CASSLSSGGDEQFF. The CDR3 region has the DNA TGTGCCAGCAGCTTAAGCAGTGGCGGGGATGAGCAGTTCTTC. Full variable domain (rest looked up from reference TRBV7-9 and TRBJ2-1): DTGVSQNPRHKITKRGQNVTFRCDPISEHNRLYWYRQTLGQGPEFLTYFQNEAQLEKSRLLSDRFSAERPKGSFSTLEIQRTEQGDSAMYLCASSLSSGGDEQFFGPGTRLTVL.

The chain joins TRBV27 to TRBJ1-5; TRBD1 agrees at 8 bases. Germline CDR1 and CDR2: MNHEY and SMNVEV (reference sequence). V gave up 5 bases and J gave up 3 bases; unmatched junction bases: 9. CDR3 length equals 16 residues. The DNA of the CDR3 is TGTGCCAGCAGTCGGGACAGGAACGCTTTCAATCAGCCCCAGCATTTT. It is translated as CASSRDRNAFNQPQHF.

The chain joins TRBV7-8 to TRBJ1-3; D unresolved. The CDR3 is made up of 15 amino acids. Trimming removed 3 bases at V and 4 bases at J, with 13 bases between. Germline values: CDR1 SGHVS, CDR2 FQNEAQ. CDR3: CASSFNRGPGNTIYF. CDR3 DNA sequence: TGTGCCAGCAGCTTCAACCGGGGTCCCGGAAACACCATATATTTT.

The chain recombines TRBV2 with TRBJ1-1; 9 nucleotides agree with TRBD1. CDR3 size: 14 residues. Germline CDR1 SNHLY, CDR2 FYNNEI. J gave up 0 bases and V 8 bases, and 4 bases lay outside the gene matches. The DNA of the CDR3 is TGTGCCAGCCCCGGACAGGGGTTGAACACTGAAGCTTTCTTT. It yields the protein CASPGQGLNTEAFF.

The chain recombines TRBV29-1 with TRBJ2-1; D may be TRBD2 (6 bases). CDR3 size: 13 residues. Germline CDR1 is SQVTM and CDR2 is ANQGSEA. Trimming removed 7 bases at V and 4 bases at J, with 14 bases between. The CDR3 region is CSAASEGYNEQFF. CDR3 in DNA: TGCAGCGCCGCTAGCGAGGGGTACAATGAGCAGTTCTTC.

The table lists this clonotype with a few counts. CDR3 bases: TGTGCCAGCAGACCCGGGGTAGACGGTAATCAGCCCCAGCATTTT. Encoded protein: CASRPGVDGNQPQHF. V and J are TRBV2 and TRBJ1-5; unclear D gene. Germline V gene data show CDR1 as SNHLY and CDR2 as FYNNEI. Trimming pared 6 bases from V and 4 bases from J, leaving 16 bases between. CDR3 length equals 15 residues. Looking up the rest from reference TRBV2 and TRBJ1-5 gives the full variable domain: EPEVTQTPSHQVTQMGQEVILRCVPISNHLYFYWYRQILGQKVEFLVSFYNNEISEKSEIFDDQFSVERPDGSNFTLKIRSTKLEDSAMYFCASRPGVDGNQPQHFGDGTRLSIL.

The chain carries TRBV7-9 and TRBJ2-1, with D perhaps TRBD1 (5 bases). V lost 0 bases and J lost 12, with 12 bases in between. The V gene's germline CDR1 is SEHNR and CDR2 FQNEAQ (reference sequence). The CDR3 has 13 amino acids. CDR3 loop: CASSLAGLRGQFF. The CDR3 bases are TGTGCCAGCAGCTTAGCCGGTCTAAGGGGGCAGTTCTTC.

The V call is TRBV27, the J call TRBJ2-1; D may match TRBD1 or TRBD2 (6 bases each). The CDR3 length is 15 residues. V lost 3 bases and J lost 0, with 9 bases in between. Germline V gives CDR1 MNHEY, CDR2 SMNVEV (reference sequence). The CDR3 nucleotides are TGTGCCAGCAGTTTGGAGGGGGGCTCCTACAATGAGCAGTTCTTC. The encoded protein is CASSLEGGSYNEQFF.

The chain employs TRBV5-4 and TRBJ1-1; D is possibly TRBD1 (6 bases). Germline loops: CDR1 SGHNT, CDR2 YYREEE (reference sequence). The length of the CDR3 is 14 residues. V lost 0 bases and J lost 6, with 12 bases in between. As DNA, the CDR3 is TGTGCCAGCAGCTTGGGATGGGGGGCAGCTGAAGCTTTCTTT. Its translation: CASSLGWGAAEAFF.

This rearrangement joins TRBV18 to TRBJ2-5; D unclear. The CDR3 contains 12 residues. CDR1 is KGHSH and CDR2 is LQKENI in the germline V gene. Trimming left V 5 bases short and J 2 bases short, with 6 bases between. CDR3 nucleotide sequence: TGTGCCAGCTCAACACTTCAAGAGACCCAGTACTTC. This translates into CASSTLQETQYF.

This clonotype was observed a handful of times. The chain is built from TRBV7-9 and TRBJ2-7, with 7 bases matching TRBD2. Germline V gene data show CDR1 as SEHNR and CDR2 as FQNEAQ (reference sequence). This CDR3 contains 14 residues. The J segment lost 3 bases and the V segment lost 7 bases, leaving 9 bases of the junction unmatched. The CDR3 loop is CASTPPGGSYEQYF. The CDR3 DNA is TGTGCCAGCACACCACCCGGGGGGAGCTACGAGCAGTACTTC.

This clonotype was picked up many times. In DNA, the CDR3 is TGCAGTGCTAGAGACTTGGGACAGGGATATTCACCCCTCCACTTT. It codes for CSARDLGQGYSPLHF. The V and J genes are TRBV20-1 and TRBJ1-6, with TRBD1 matching over 9 bases. Germline loops: CDR1 DFQATT, CDR2 SNEGSKA (reference sequence). Losses at the gene ends were 0 bases for V and 8 bases for J; bases not matched to a gene: 5. The CDR3 contains 15 residues.

V gene TRBV7-9 combines with J gene TRBJ2-1; TRBD1 agrees at 7 bases. This CDR3 is built from 16 residues. Germline CDR1 and CDR2: SEHNR and FQNEAQ (reference sequence). The ends lost 9 bases at V and 5 bases at J; junction bases unmatched: 16. The CDR3 loop is CARSPASRTGNNEQFF. CDR3 sequence (DNA): TGTGCCAGGAGCCCTGCTTCCCGGACAGGAAACAATGAGCAGTTCTTC. Full variable domain (outside the CDR3, taken from reference TRBV7-9 and TRBJ2-1): DTGVSQNPRHKITKRGQNVTFRCDPISEHNRLYWYRQTLGQGPEFLTYFQNEAQLEKSRLLSDRFSAERPKGSFSTLEIQRTEQGDSAMYLCARSPASRTGNNEQFFGPGTRLTVL.

This clonotype was seen more than once but under ten times. The chain joins TRBV6-5 to TRBJ1-1; no reliable D call. Per germline, CDR1 MNHEY and CDR2 SVGAGI. V was cut by 0 bases and J by 3 bases, with 5 bases left in between. The CDR3 runs to 13 residues. The CDR3 loop reads CASSYSQYTEAFF. The CDR3 bases are TGTGCCAGCAGTTACTCCCAGTACACTGAAGCTTTCTTT.

This clonotype was seen a handful of times. The chain couples TRBV27 to TRBJ2-5; D gene uncertain. The CDR3 contains 13 residues. The germline V gene has CDR1 MNHEY and CDR2 SMNVEV (reference sequence). V was shortened by 10 bases and J by 6 bases, with 18 bases between the two germline ends. The CDR3 nucleotides read TGTGCCACCAAAGGAGCGTCAAGGAAGACCCAGTACTTC. This codes for CATKGASRKTQYF.

This chain joins TRBV27 and TRBJ1-6, with unresolved D. V was cut by 5 bases and J by 4 bases, with 9 bases left in between. Germline V CDR1 and CDR2: MNHEY, SMNVEV (reference sequence). The CDR3 consists of 14 residues. This CDR3 is CASSGPGYNSPLHF. DNA for the CDR3: TGTGCCAGCAGTGGGCCCGGTTATAATTCACCCCTCCACTTT.

The rearrangement joins TRBV5-6 to TRBJ1-5, with D possibly matching TRBD1 (6 bases). The CDR3 is 17 residues long. The V gene's germline CDR1 is SGHDT and CDR2 YYEEEE. V lost 0 bases and J lost 0, with 13 bases in between. CDR3 protein: CASSLGSGAYSNQPQHF. The CDR3 bases are TGTGCCAGCAGCTTGGGATCAGGGGCCTATAGCAATCAGCCCCAGCATTTT.

CDR3 loop: CASSLVFVSFYEQYF. CDR3 DNA sequence: TGTGCCAGCAGTTTAGTTTTCGTCAGCTTCTACGAGCAGTACTTC. The gene calls are TRBV28 and TRBJ2-7; no reliable D call. Germline loops: CDR1 MDHEN, CDR2 SYDVKM. The V end lost 2 bases, the J end lost 3 bases, and 14 bases lay between the germline ends. The CDR3 is made up of 15 amino acids.

This clonotype has just a few counts. The rearrangement links TRBV6-2 or TRBV6-3 to TRBJ1-5, with D perhaps matching TRBD1 (6 bases). This CDR3 has 14 amino acids. The V end was cut by 6 bases, the J end by 11 bases, with 20 bases between. The germline CDR1 and CDR2 sequences are MNHEY and SVGEGT. As DNA, the CDR3 is TGTGCCAGCAGAAGCACCGGGACACGTGGAACCCAGCATTTT. This encodes CASRSTGTRGTQHF.

The chain joins TRBV2 to TRBJ1-4; TRBD1 is a possible D gene (5 bases). Between the trimmed V and J ends, which lost 8 bases and 5 bases, there was a span of 15 bases. This CDR3 has 14 amino acids. CDR1 and CDR2 from the germline V gene are SNHLY and FYNNEI. The CDR3 sequence: CASQIWQGNEKLFF. The DNA of the CDR3 is TGTGCCAGCCAAATATGGCAGGGAAATGAAAAACTGTTTTTT. Complete variable domain (other parts from reference TRBV2 and TRBJ1-4): EPEVTQTPSHQVTQMGQEVILRCVPISNHLYFYWYRQILGQKVEFLVSFYNNEISEKSEIFDDQFSVERPDGSNFTLKIRSTKLEDSAMYFCASQIWQGNEKLFFGSGTQLSVL.

V and J are TRBV7-9 and TRBJ2-5; possibly TRBD1 or TRBD2 for D (5 bases each). Germline loops: CDR1 SEHNR, CDR2 FQNEAQ (reference sequence). Trimming took off 8 bases at V and 7 bases at J, with 20 bases between the two ends. CDR3 length equals 14 residues. Here the CDR3 DNA reads TGTGCCAGCCTACCCCCCGGGGCCGGAGCGACCCAGTACTTC. It yields the protein CASLPPGAGATQYF.

This clonotype occurred a few times. The J gene is TRBJ2-1, the V gene TRBV24-1; D gene uncertain. CDR3 length: 13 amino acids. The germline V and J ends were trimmed by 4 bases and 6 bases, with 9 bases remaining between them. Per germline, CDR1 KGHDR and CDR2 SFDVKD. The CDR3 spells CATSDASGNEQFF. The CDR3 coding sequence is TGTGCCACCAGTGACGCCTCCGGCAATGAGCAGTTCTTC.

The CDR3, as DNA: TGTGCCAGCAGCTTAGCGGCAGGGATGACTGAAGCTTTCTTT. It yields the protein CASSLAAGMTEAFF. This chain connects TRBV7-8 to TRBJ1-1; perhaps TRBD1 as D (5 bases). Per the germline V gene, CDR1 is SGHVS and CDR2 is FQNEAQ. The CDR3 length is 14 residues. Trimming left V 0 bases short and J 5 bases short, with 10 bases between.

This chain joins TRBV20-1 and TRBJ2-1; 8 bases are a match to TRBD2. The germline gives CDR1 DFQATT, CDR2 SNEGSKA (reference sequence). The junction had 5 bases not matched to a gene; V was cut back by 3 bases and J by 7 bases. The CDR3 consists of 13 residues. CDR3 residues: CSARSGGENEQFF. CDR3 nucleotide sequence: TGCAGTGCTAGGTCCGGGGGGGAAAATGAGCAGTTCTTC.

This clonotype has ten or more counts. The chain couples TRBV4-1 to TRBJ1-1; 11 bases map to TRBD1. V lost 1 base, J lost 4 bases, and 2 bases stayed unmatched. Germline values: CDR1 MGHRA, CDR2 YSYEKL. The CDR3 covers 15 residues. CDR3 loop: CASSQGGQGVTEAFF. CDR3 sequence (DNA): TGCGCCAGCAGCCAAGGGGGACAGGGGGTCACTGAAGCTTTCTTT.